Shown below are 3 T cell receptor beta chains from a single sample sequenced in a study of blood T cell repertoires in COVID-19. Clones were sequenced by immunoSEQ multiplex PCR, and TCRdb holds only the in-frame ones, with some missing. The sample gives around 320,000 clones, approximately 90% of which show up once; less than 4% is in the top ten. The sample consisted of PBMCs or T cells enriched from blood (not recorded which). Receptors were obtained from a woman aged 25 to 39 who had been exposed to COVID-19.

This sequence joins TRBV3-1 (or the pseudogene TRBV3-2) and TRBJ1-2, with D unresolved. Germline-derived CDR1 and CDR2 are LGHDT and YNNKEL (reference sequence). CDR3 size: 15 residues. V was trimmed by 2 bases and J by 0 bases, leaving 10 bases between them. CDR3 coding DNA: TGTGCCAGCAGCCAACTCGACGGGACTAACTATGGCTACACCTTC. This codes for CASSQLDGTNYGYTF.

The V and J genes are TRBV7-9 and TRBJ1-5; 7 positions agree with TRBD1. Germline-derived CDR1 and CDR2 are SEHNR and FQNEAQ (reference sequence). The CDR3 totals 19 residues. The V segment lost 4 bases and the J segment 0 bases; nucleotides outside the gene matches: 15. The CDR3 sequence is CASSSYRDSKSPSNQPQHF. The CDR3 nucleotides are TGTGCCAGCAGCTCATACCGGGACAGCAAAAGTCCTAGCAATCAGCCCCAGCATTTT. Supplemented by reference TRBV7-9 and TRBJ1-5, the full variable domain reads DTGVSQNPRHKITKRGQNVTFRCDPISEHNRLYWYRQTLGQGPEFLTYFQNEAQLEKSRLLSDRFSAERPKGSFSTLEIQRTEQGDSAMYLCASSSYRDSKSPSNQPQHFGDGTRLSIL.

V and J are TRBV5-1 and TRBJ2-2; a weak D match, TRBD2 (5 bases). The CDR3 is made up of 17 amino acids. V gave up 3 bases and J gave up 1 base, with 16 bases separating them. The germline gives CDR1 SGHRS, CDR2 YFSETQ. The CDR3 here is CASSSLPSGMNTGELFF. DNA of the CDR3: TGCGCCAGCAGCTCCCTCCCGTCGGGGATGAACACCGGGGAGCTGTTTTTT.